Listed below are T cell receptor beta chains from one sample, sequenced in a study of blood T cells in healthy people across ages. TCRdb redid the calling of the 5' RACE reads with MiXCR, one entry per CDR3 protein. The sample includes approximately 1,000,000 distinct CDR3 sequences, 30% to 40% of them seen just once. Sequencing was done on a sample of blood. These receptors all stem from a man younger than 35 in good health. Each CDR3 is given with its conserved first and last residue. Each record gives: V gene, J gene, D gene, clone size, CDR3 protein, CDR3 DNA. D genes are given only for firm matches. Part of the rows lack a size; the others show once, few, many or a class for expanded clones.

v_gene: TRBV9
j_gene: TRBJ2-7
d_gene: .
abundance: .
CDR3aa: CASSVEFQGYLSYNEQYF
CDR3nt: TGTGCCAGCAGCGTAGAATTCCAGGGGTACCTCTCCTACAATGAGCAGTACTTC

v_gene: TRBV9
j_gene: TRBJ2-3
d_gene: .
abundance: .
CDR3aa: CASSIPLGESTDTQYF
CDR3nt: TGTGCCAGCAGCATACCCCTGGGGGAATCCACAGATACGCAGTATTTT

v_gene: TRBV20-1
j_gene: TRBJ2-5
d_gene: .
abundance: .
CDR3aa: CSARSTSRETQYF
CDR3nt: TGCAGTGCTAGATCCACTAGTCGGGAGACCCAGTACTTC

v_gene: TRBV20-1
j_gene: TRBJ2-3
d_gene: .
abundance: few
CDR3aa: CSAIPNSDTQYF
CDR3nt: TGCAGTGCCATCCCGAATTCGGATACACAGTATTTT

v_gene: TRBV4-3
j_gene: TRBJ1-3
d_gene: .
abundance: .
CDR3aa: CASSPRSDGNTIYF
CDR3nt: TGCGCCAGCAGCCCAAGGTCAGATGGAAACACCATATATTTT

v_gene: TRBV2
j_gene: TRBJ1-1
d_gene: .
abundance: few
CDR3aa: CASRPFGQEAFF
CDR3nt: TGTGCCAGCAGGCCCTTTGGACAGGAAGCTTTCTTT

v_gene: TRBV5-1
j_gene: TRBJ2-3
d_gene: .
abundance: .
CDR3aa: CASSLQGIATDTQYF
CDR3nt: TGCGCCAGCAGCCTTCAGGGGATTGCCACAGATACGCAGTATTTT

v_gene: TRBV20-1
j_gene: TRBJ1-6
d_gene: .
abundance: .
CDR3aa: CSASAEIIAPLHF
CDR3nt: TGCAGTGCTAGTGCGGAGATAATTGCACCCCTCCACTTT

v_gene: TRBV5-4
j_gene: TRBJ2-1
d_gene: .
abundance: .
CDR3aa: CASSLFIFNEQFF
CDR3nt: TGTGCCAGCAGCTTGTTCATATTCAATGAGCAGTTCTTC

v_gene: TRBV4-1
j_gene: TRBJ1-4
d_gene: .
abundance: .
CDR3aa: CASSQEVLLIEEKLFF
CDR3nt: TGCGCCAGCAGCCAAGAGGTGCTCCTTATCGAGGAAAAACTGTTTTTT

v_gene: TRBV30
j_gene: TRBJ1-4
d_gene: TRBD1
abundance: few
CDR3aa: CAWSLQGGMNEKLFF
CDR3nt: TGTGCCTGGAGTCTCCAGGGGGGCATGAATGAAAAACTGTTTTTT

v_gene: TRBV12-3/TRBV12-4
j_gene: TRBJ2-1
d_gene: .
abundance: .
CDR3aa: CASSWSYEQFF
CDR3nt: TGTGCCAGCAGTTGGAGCTATGAGCAGTTCTTC

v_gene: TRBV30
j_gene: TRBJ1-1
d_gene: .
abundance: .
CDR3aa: CAWSAGIPMNTEAFF
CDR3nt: TGTGCCTGGAGTGCCGGGATCCCAATGAACACTGAAGCTTTCTTT

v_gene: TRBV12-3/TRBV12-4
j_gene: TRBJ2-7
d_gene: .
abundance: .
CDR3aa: CASSLPGTTYEQYF
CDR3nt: TGTGCCAGCAGTTTGCCAGGCACAACCTACGAGCAGTACTTC

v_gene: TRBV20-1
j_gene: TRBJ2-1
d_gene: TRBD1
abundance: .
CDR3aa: CSAEGAKSYNEQFF
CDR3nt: TGCAGTGCCGAGGGGGCAAAGTCCTACAATGAGCAGTTCTTC

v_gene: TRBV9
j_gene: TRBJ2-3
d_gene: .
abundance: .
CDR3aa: CASSVHGGLADTQYF
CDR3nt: TGTGCCAGCAGCGTCCATGGGGGGCTAGCAGATACGCAGTATTTT

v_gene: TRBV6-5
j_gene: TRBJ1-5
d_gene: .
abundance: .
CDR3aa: CASSYSTAYQPQHF
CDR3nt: TGTGCCAGCAGTTACTCCACAGCTTATCAGCCCCAGCATTTT

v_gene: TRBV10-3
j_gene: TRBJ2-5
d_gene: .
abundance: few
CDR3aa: CAISKTATEVETQYF
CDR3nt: TGTGCCATCAGCAAGACAGCCACCGAGGTAGAGACCCAGTACTTC

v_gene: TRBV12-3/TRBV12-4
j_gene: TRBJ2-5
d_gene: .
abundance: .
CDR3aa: CASSSYQVYQETQYF
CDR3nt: TGTGCCAGCAGCTCCTACCAAGTGTACCAAGAGACCCAGTACTTC

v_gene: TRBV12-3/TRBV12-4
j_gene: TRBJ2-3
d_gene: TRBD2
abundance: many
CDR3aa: CASSSGGRTDTQYF
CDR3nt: TGTGCCAGCAGTTCGGGGGGGCGCACAGATACGCAGTATTTT

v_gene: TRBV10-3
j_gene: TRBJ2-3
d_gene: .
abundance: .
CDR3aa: CAIRVADTQYF
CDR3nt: TGTGCCATCAGGGTAGCGGATACGCAGTATTTT

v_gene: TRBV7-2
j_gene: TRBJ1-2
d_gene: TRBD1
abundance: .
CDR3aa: CASSFASTGADGYTF
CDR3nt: TGTGCCAGCAGCTTTGCGTCGACAGGGGCGGATGGCTACACCTTC

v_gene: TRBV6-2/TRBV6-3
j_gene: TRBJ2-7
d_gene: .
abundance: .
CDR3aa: CASSSRALWDEQYF
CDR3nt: TGTGCCAGCAGCTCCAGGGCCCTGTGGGACGAGCAGTACTTC

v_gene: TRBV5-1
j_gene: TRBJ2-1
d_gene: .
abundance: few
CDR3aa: CASSPRTEYNEQFF
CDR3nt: TGCGCCAGCAGCCCCCGGACCGAGTACAATGAGCAGTTCTTC

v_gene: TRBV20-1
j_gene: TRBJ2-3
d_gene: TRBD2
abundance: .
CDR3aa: CSASPTSGAADTQYF
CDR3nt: TGCAGTGCTAGCCCGACTAGCGGGGCCGCAGATACGCAGTATTTT

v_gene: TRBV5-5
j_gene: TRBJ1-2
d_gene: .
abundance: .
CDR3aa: CASSLGIGPALYGYTF
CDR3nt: TGTGCCAGCAGCTTAGGGATTGGGCCCGCACTCTATGGCTACACCTTC

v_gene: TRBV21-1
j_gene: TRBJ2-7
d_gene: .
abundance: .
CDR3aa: CASSEPDWTSGTYEQYF
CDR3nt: TGTGCCAGCAGCGAGCCCGACTGGACTAGCGGGACCTACGAGCAGTACTTC

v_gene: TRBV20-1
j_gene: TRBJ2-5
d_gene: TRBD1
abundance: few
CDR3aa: CSARETGGEETQYF
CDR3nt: TGCAGTGCTAGAGAGACAGGGGGCGAAGAGACCCAGTACTTC

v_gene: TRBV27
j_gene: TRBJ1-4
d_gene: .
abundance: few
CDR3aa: CASSRQGPLANEKLFF
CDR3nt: TGTGCCAGCAGCCGTCAGGGACCCCTAGCTAATGAAAAACTGTTTTTT

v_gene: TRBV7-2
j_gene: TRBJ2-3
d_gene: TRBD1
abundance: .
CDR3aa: CASSLEAGGRDTQYF
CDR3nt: TGTGCCAGCAGCTTAGAGGCAGGGGGCAGGGATACGCAGTATTTT

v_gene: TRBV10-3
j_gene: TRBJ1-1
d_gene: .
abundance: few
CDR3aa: CATAGLDETEAFF
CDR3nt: TGTGCCACCGCGGGGCTGGATGAAACTGAAGCTTTCTTT

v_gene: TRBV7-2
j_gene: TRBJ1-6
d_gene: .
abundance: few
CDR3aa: CASSLVGDSALHF
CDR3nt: TGTGCCAGCAGCTTAGTGGGCGACTCGGCCCTCCACTTT

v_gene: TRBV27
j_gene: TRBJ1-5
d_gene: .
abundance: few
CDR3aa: CAIRGSGPNQPQHF
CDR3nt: TGTGCCATCCGAGGCTCGGGGCCGAATCAGCCCCAGCATTTT

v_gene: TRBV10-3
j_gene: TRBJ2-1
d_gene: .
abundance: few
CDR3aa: CAIKGGTGSYNEQFF
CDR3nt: TGTGCCATCAAAGGGGGGACGGGCTCCTACAATGAGCAGTTCTTC

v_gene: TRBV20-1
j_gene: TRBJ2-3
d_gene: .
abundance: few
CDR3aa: CSARDDRSTDTQYF
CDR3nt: TGCAGTGCTAGAGATGATAGGAGCACAGATACGCAGTATTTT

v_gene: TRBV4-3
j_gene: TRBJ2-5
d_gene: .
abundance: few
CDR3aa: CASSQGSGKGQETQYF
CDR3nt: TGCGCCAGCAGCCAAGGTTCAGGGAAGGGCCAAGAGACCCAGTACTTC